This T cell receptor (beta chain) was sequenced in a study of beta chain features in type 1 diabetes. The sample holds a few counts of this clone. What it recognizes is unknown. Staining for CD45RO/CCR7/CD25/CD127/CD95/CD27 allowed sorting of CD4+ naive, central memory, regulatory and stem cell-like memory cells. CDR1 SGHVS and CDR2 FQNEAQ come from the germline V gene. Germline trimming cut 1 base from V and 2 bases from J; bases unmatched to any gene: 3. This CDR3 is built from 15 residues. Points from the study as a whole: Using cDNA template may skew counts toward highly expressing activated cells.

The isolated RNA, all of it, was reverse transcribed, so expressed TCRB transcripts were what got sequenced. TCRdb's copy holds only in-frame clones and misses some; the assay was immunoSEQ multiplex PCR. The table shows around 430,000 clones, with approximately 28% occurring only once. The specimen was naive CD4+ T cells from blood. This chain connects TRBV7-8 to TRBJ2-7; 9 bases match TRBD2. The clonotype comes from a man aged 18 to 29 in good health. The DNA for the CDR3 is TGTGCCAGCAGCTTAGTGTTAGCGGGGGCCTACGAGCAGTACTTC. Translating gives CASSLVLAGAYEQYF.